One and the same sample provided the 8 T cell receptor beta chains below, sequenced in a study of immune evolution from preneoplasia to lung adenocarcinoma. Profiled with immunoSEQ multiplex PCR; TCRdb holds only in-frame clones, not every one. The table shows approximately 9,000 clones, with around 79% occurring only once. The sequencing input was FFPE minimally invasive lung adenocarcinoma tissue. All receptors derive from a donor older than 65 with lung adenocarcinoma.

J is TRBJ2-3 and V is TRBV5-8; D gene unclear. Germline assignment: CDR1 SGHTS and CDR2 YDEGEE. Deletions cut 6 bases from V and 0 bases from J, with 14 bases between. The CDR3 contains 15 residues. This chain's CDR3 is CASNPTSSSTDTQYF. CDR3 nucleotide sequence: TGTGCCAGCAACCCCACAAGCTCTAGCACAGATACGCAGTATTTT.

This clone was seen a single time. The CDR3 bases are TGTGCCAGCAGTCCCACGGGGGGTAGACGTGGCTACACCTTC. It encodes CASSPTGGRRGYTF. The rearrangement uses TRBV28 and TRBJ1-2, with a possible D match to TRBD1 (5 bases). This CDR3 contains 14 residues. The V end was cut by 5 bases, the J end by 7 bases, with 17 bases between. Germline V gene data show CDR1 as MDHEN and CDR2 as SYDVKM.

Only one count was recorded for this clone. The CDR3 reads CAWTGQGVVEKLFF. DNA for the CDR3: TGTGCCTGGACAGGACAGGGCGTGGTTGAAAAACTGTTTTTT. The rearrangement joins TRBV30 to TRBJ1-4; 8 bases agree with TRBD1. Looked up from germline, CDR1 is GTSNPN and CDR2 is SVGIG (reference sequence). The length of the CDR3 is 14 residues. V shed 4 bases and J 7 bases; nucleotides not matched to a gene: 8.

The chain recombines TRBV19 with TRBJ2-2; D uncertain. V was shortened by 6 bases and J by 1 base, with 6 bases between the two germline ends. The CDR3 is 13 amino acids. The germline CDR1 and CDR2 sequences are LNHDA and SQIVND (reference sequence). CDR3 coding DNA: TGTGCCAGTAGGCGGAAGAACACCGGGGAGCTGTTTTTT. Amino acid sequence: CASRRKNTGELFF.

The CDR3 region has the DNA TGTGCCACGTTTCCGACAGGATTCCCCTCCGAGCAGTACTTC. Protein product: CATFPTGFPSEQYF. The V and J genes are TRBV27 and TRBJ2-7; tentative D call: TRBD1 (6 bases). CDR3 size: 14 residues. The V end was cut by 10 bases, the J end by 6 bases, with 22 bases between. The V gene's germline CDR1 is MNHEY and CDR2 SMNVEV (reference sequence).

V gene TRBV27 combines with J gene TRBJ1-5; 7 bases are a match to TRBD1. Trimming cost V 1 base and J 4 bases; bases outside gene matches: 7. The CDR3 has 16 amino acids. CDR1 is MNHEY, CDR2 SMNVEV, per germline (reference sequence). The CDR3 sequence is CASSLLGRGMNQPQHF. The CDR3 DNA reads as TGTGCCAGCAGTTTATTGGGCAGGGGGATGAATCAGCCCCAGCATTTT.

This chain connects TRBV6-1 to TRBJ1-1; no clear D gene. CDR3 length equals 13 residues. Trimming cost V 5 bases and J 4 bases, with 11 bases left between them. The germline gives CDR1 MNHNS, CDR2 SASEGT. The CDR3: CASSPSRRTEAFF. In nucleotides, the CDR3 is TGTGCCAGCAGTCCCTCCCGGCGCACTGAAGCTTTCTTT.

The chain is built from TRBV18 and TRBJ2-5, with 7 bases matching TRBD2. From germline, CDR1 is KGHSH and CDR2 LQKENI. This CDR3 region has 13 residues. Trimming cost V 5 bases and J 2 bases; bases outside gene matches: 2. CDR3 bases: TGTGCCAGCTCAGGGAGGGAGCAAGAGACCCAGTACTTC. Its protein product is CASSGREQETQYF.